The clone carrying this T cell receptor (beta chain) has at least ten counts. This entry comes from a study of identical twins. TCRdb analysed the 5' RACE reads with MiXCR anew, one entry per CDR3 protein. The table has some 630,000 distinct CDR3 sequences, under 8.5% seen once; the top ten hold 1.6%. These data were also filed under a second study, of yellow fever vaccine responses in identical twins.

The clonotype comes from a woman under 30 in good health. Specimen: PBMCs.

CDR3 sequence: CSARSPYRDHNEQFF. Here the CDR3 DNA reads TGCAGCGCTCGTAGTCCGTACAGGGACCACAATGAGCAGTTCTTC. V and J are TRBV29-1 and TRBJ2-1, with a possible D match to TRBD1 (6 bases). Germline-derived CDR1 and CDR2 are SQVTM and ANQGSEA. The V and J ends lost 7 bases and 5 bases respectively, with 21 bases between them. CDR3 length: 15 residues.